Detailed here is one T cell receptor (beta chain). Sequencing used immunoSEQ multiplex PCR; TCRdb keeps in-frame clones, though not all of them. The sample lists over 90,000 clones, roughly nine tenths occurring once. CDR3 length: 16 residues. CDR1 is MGHRA, CDR2 YSYEKL, per germline. Trimming stripped 0 bases from V and 4 bases from J, with 15 bases between. The sample comes from a study of T cell responses to AZD1222 COVID-19 vaccine. V is TRBV4-1 and J is TRBJ1-2, with D tentatively TRBD1 (5 bases). The origin of this receptor is an adult who received the AZD1222 COVID-19 vaccine. This material consisted of peripheral blood, taken 28 days after the second AZD1222 dose. The CDR3 reads CASSQDLTGLLYGYTF. CDR3 in DNA: TGCGCCAGCAGCCAAGATCTAACAGGCCTCCTCTATGGCTACACCTTC.